This TCR beta chain was retrieved from a study of blood T cell repertoires in COVID-19. V was clipped by 4 bases and J by 2 bases; unmatched bases: 5. The CDR3 runs 14 residues. CDR1 MNHEY and CDR2 SVGEGT come from the germline V gene. Original handling: Amplification of reference gene primers provided the estimated nucleated cell counts. Generated by immunoSEQ multiplex PCR, the TCRdb table keeps only in-frame clones and is missing some. That table furnishes V, J and clone size, whereas the DNA furnished D and trimming. The table has about 190,000 clones, approximately 73% seen once. Living in about two dozen US areas, the participants were between about 18 and 100 years of age. Membership in each cohort depended on participant-reported clinical history.

The sample was PBMCs or T cells enriched from blood (not recorded which). J is TRBJ2-7 and V is TRBV6-2 or TRBV6-3; 7 positions agree with TRBD1. The sequence was obtained from a woman in her forties or fifties with acute COVID-19. CDR3 in DNA: TGTGCCAGCAGTTCAGGGGGTGAACCCTACGAGCAGTACGTC. Translated, it gives CASSSGGEPYEQYV.